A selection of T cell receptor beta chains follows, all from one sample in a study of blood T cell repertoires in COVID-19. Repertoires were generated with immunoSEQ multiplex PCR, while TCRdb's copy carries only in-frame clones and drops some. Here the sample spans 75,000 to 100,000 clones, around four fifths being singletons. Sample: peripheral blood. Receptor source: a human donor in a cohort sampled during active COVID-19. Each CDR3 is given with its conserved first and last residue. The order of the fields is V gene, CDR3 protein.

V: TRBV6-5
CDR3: CASKFTSGFGNEQFF

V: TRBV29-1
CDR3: CSVELWTGELDTEAFF

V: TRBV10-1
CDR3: CASSPDRSYNEQFF

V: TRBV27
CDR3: CASSTSAAGQGGEQYF

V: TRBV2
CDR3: CASSDVHSGNTIYF

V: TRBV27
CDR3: CASSLLLNTEAFF

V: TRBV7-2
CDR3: CASSLLGTSAEQFF

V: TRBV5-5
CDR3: CASSFGDLGKYTIYF

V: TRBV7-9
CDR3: CASSLGGEGPFSFF

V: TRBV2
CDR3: CASSDGSENNQPQHF

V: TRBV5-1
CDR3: CASSLALTNEKLFF

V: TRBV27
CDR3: CASSSWTSGNYEQYF

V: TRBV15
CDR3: CATGTGGFYEQYF

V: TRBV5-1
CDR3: CASSLEVFGGTPGAFF

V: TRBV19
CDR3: CASSIQGEKLFF

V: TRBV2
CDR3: CASSEARARVGTGYTF

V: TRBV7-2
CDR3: CASSSGLAGVGELFF

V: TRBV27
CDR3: CASGQVSSYEQYF

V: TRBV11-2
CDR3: CASSLTGPSGNTIYF

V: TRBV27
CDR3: CASSAVAGAGETQYF

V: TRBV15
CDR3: CATSRRQDFNYGYTF

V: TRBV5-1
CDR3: CASSWDTASYEQYF

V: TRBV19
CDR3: CASSLEGAGGYTF

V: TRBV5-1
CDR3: CASSLLRTTDTQYF

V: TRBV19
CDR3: CASSVAGGETDTQYF

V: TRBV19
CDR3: CASTSRTGIGSPQHF

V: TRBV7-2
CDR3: CASSLAAGESSPLHF

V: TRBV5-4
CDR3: CASSLGGGENIQYF

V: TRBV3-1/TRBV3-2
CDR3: CASSQEYGRLAFRNEQFF

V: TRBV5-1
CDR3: CASSLIRGAGGPETQYF

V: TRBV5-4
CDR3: CASSFGGGYTEAFF

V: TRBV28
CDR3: CASSQWLGQGNQPQHF

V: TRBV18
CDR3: CASSPQGLETQYF

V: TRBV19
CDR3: CASQTGGPGAGELFF

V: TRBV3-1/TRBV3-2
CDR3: CASSRGDEQFF

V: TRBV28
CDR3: CASSSPGLAGTYYEQYF

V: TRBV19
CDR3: CASSSRGQGALSTGELFF

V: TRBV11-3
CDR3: CASSLGTGTDPGTGELFF

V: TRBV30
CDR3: CAWGTRTDTQYF

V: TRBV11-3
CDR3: CASSFGASGREGIQYF

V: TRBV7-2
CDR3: CASSLRPQMNTEAFF

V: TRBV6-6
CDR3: CASRSTGGLRPQHF

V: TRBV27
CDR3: CASSFLLQGADQPQHF

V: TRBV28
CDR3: CASSIPTRGANEKLFF

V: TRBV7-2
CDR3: CASSILASTNEKLFF

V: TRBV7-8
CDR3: CASSLYGGRWDTEAFF

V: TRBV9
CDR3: CASSAYLPEKAFF

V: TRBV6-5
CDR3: CASSYSDRGYEQYF

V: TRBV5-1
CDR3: CASSPVAGETQYF

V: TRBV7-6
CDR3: CASSLGGQGIDGYTF

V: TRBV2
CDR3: CASKSRTGGSGYGYTF

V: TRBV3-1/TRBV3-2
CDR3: CASSQGAGDTQYF

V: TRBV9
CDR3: CASSAQGLGGLPLHF

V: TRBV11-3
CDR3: CASSLGGVVAERDNEQFF

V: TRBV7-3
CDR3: CASSLRASGPYEQYF

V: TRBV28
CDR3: CASSRLGISVGYTF